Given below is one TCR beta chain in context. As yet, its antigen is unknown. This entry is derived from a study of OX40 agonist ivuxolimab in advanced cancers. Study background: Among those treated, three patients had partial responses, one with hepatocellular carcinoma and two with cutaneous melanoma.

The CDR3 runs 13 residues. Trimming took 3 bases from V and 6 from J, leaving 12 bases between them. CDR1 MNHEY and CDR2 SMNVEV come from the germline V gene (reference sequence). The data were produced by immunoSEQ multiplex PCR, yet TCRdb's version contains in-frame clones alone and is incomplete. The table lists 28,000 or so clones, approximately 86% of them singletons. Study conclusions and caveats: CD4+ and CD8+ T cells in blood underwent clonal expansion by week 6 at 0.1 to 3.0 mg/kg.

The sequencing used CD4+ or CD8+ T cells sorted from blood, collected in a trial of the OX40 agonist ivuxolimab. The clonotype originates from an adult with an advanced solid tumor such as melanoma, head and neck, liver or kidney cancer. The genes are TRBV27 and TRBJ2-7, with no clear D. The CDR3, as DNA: TGTGCCAGCAGTTTCCTGGACGGGCTCGAGCAGTACTTC. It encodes CASSFLDGLEQYF.